Presented here are 14 T cell receptor beta chains from one specimen sequenced in a study of T cell responses to AZD1222 COVID-19 vaccine (dated by TCRdb to the early 2020s). Library preparation was by the immunoSEQ multiplex PCR assay. Not all clones reach the TCRdb copy of this immuneACCESS table, which keeps in-frame sequences only. Checked studies attribute under half of the gap to unresolved V genes and leave the rest unexplained. A total of about 140,000 clones appear in this sample, 92% of them only once. Of the sample, around 3% falls within the top ten clones. The sample's time point label, in plain terms: baseline before first vaccination. Sample: peripheral blood, taken on day 0 of AZD1222 vaccination. The receptor set was obtained from an adult in good health.

This clone was recorded once. V and J are TRBV6-5 and TRBJ2-7, with D perhaps TRBD1 (6 bases). This CDR3 is built from 11 residues. Germline CDR1 is MNHEY and CDR2 is SVGAGI. The ends were cut back, 8 bases at V and 6 bases at J, with 11 bases in the middle. For the CDR3, the DNA is TGTGCCAGCCGCCAGGGGCTCGAGCAGTACTTC. Amino acids: CASRQGLEQYF.

This clone was detected only once. J is TRBJ2-3 and V is TRBV29-1; TRBD2 matches at 7 bases. Germline V gene data show CDR1 as SQVTM and CDR2 as ANQGSEA. The V gene end was trimmed by 8 bases and the J gene end by 0 bases; junction bases not matched to a gene: 11. The CDR3 has 15 amino acids. The CDR3 protein is CSTRGDNSSTDTQYF. CDR3 DNA sequence: TGCAGCACTCGGGGGGATAACTCTAGCACAGATACGCAGTATTTT.

The V call is TRBV2, the J call TRBJ2-1, with TRBD2 identical over 11 bases. With 7 bases clipped from V and 0 bases from J, the junction kept 5 bases outside the gene matches. In germline, CDR1 is SNHLY, CDR2 FYNNEI. The CDR3 consists of 16 residues. This CDR3 reads CASKRLAGSSYNEQFF. CDR3 nucleotide sequence: TGTGCCAGCAAAAGACTAGCGGGAAGCTCCTACAATGAGCAGTTCTTC. Variable domain in full (rest from reference TRBV2 and TRBJ2-1): EPEVTQTPSHQVTQMGQEVILRCVPISNHLYFYWYRQILGQKVEFLVSFYNNEISEKSEIFDDQFSVERPDGSNFTLKIRSTKLEDSAMYFCASKRLAGSSYNEQFFGPGTRLTVL.

The V call is TRBV7-8, the J call TRBJ1-5; D uncertain. With 6 bases removed from V and 3 bases from J, the gap between germline ends came to 15 bases. The CDR3 length is 15 residues. Per germline, CDR1 SGHVS and CDR2 FQNEAQ. The CDR3: CASSSWASSNQPQHF. DNA for the CDR3: TGTGCCAGCAGTTCCTGGGCCAGTTCCAATCAGCCCCAGCATTTT.

The chain couples TRBV4-1 to TRBJ2-5; no clear D gene. With 1 base removed from V and 5 bases from J, the gap between germline ends came to 14 bases. Germline V gene sequence: CDR1 MGHRA, CDR2 YSYEKL. There are 15 residues in the CDR3. The CDR3 nucleotides read TGCGCCAGCAGCCAAGGTAGACCCGGTCGGGAGACCCAGTACTTC. This translates into CASSQGRPGRETQYF.

The chain joins TRBV7-9 to TRBJ1-1; tentative D call: TRBD1 (6 bases). CDR1 SEHNR and CDR2 FQNEAQ come from the germline V gene (reference sequence). Between the trimmed V and J ends, which lost 3 bases and 0 bases, there was a span of 8 bases. The CDR3 sequence is 14 residues long. CDR3 region: CASSFGQMNTEAFF. The CDR3, as DNA: TGTGCCAGCAGCTTTGGACAGATGAACACTGAAGCTTTCTTT.

The chain employs TRBV19 and TRBJ2-2; D not resolved. The CDR3 is made up of 12 amino acids. Germline V lookup: CDR1 LNHDA, CDR2 SQIVND (reference sequence). Deletions cut 6 bases from V and 5 bases from J, with 7 bases between. This chain's CDR3 is CASRGWTGELFF. CDR3 sequence (DNA): TGTGCCAGTAGAGGGTGGACCGGGGAGCTGTTTTTT.

This sequence joins TRBV4-1 and TRBJ2-3; TRBD2 is a possible D gene (6 bases). CDR1 is MGHRA and CDR2 is YSYEKL in the germline V gene. The CDR3 consists of 15 residues. V lost 10 bases to trimming and J lost 2 bases, with 19 bases between them. The CDR3 here is CATQTGLQSTDTQYF. In DNA form, the CDR3 reads TGCGCCACCCAAACGGGACTTCAATCCACAGATACGCAGTATTTT.

Concerning this clone itself: A read error may produce the germline difference seen at one junction end. The chain combines TRBV29-1 with TRBJ1-3, with D uncertain. The germline gives CDR1 SQVTM, CDR2 ANQGSEA. The CDR3 loop spans 14 amino acids. In nucleotides, the CDR3 is TGCAGCGTGGAAGACGGCTCCTCTGGAAACACCATATATTTT. It specifies CSVEDGSSGNTIYF. Based on the CDR3 plus reference TRBV29-1 and TRBJ1-3, the full variable domain is SAVISQKPSRDICQRGTSLTIQCQVDSQVTMMFWYRQQPGQSLTLIATANQGSEATYESGFVIDKFPISRPNLTFSTLTVSNMSPEDSSIYLCSVEDGSSGNTIYFGEGSWLTVV.

The rearrangement links TRBV5-6 to TRBJ1-1; no firm D call. V was shortened by 4 bases and J by 2 bases, with 9 bases between the two germline ends. The CDR3 is 13 amino acids. Per the germline V gene, CDR1 is SGHDT and CDR2 is YYEEEE. In DNA form, the CDR3 reads TGTGCCAGCAGCCCGGGCCTCAACACTGAAGCTTTCTTT. Protein product: CASSPGLNTEAFF.

The genes are TRBV13 and TRBJ2-3; D perhaps matches TRBD2 (6 bases). The CDR3 length is 17 residues. The germline CDR1 and CDR2 sequences are PRHDT and FYEKMQ (reference sequence). V shed 0 bases and J shed 1 base, with 14 bases lying between them. The CDR3, as DNA: TGTGCCAGCAGCTTAGGTGGACTATCAATACGCACAGATACGCAGTATTTT. Translated: CASSLGGLSIRTDTQYF.

The chain is built from TRBV11-3 and TRBJ2-6, with unresolved D. Trimming cost V 2 bases and J 0 bases, with 5 bases left between them. The germline V gene encodes CDR1 SGHNT and CDR2 YENEEA. The CDR3 sequence is 15 residues long. For the CDR3, the DNA is TGTGCCAGCAGCTTAAGCTTCTCTGGGGCCAACGTCCTGACTTTC. Its protein product is CASSLSFSGANVLTF.

The chain carries TRBV5-1 and TRBJ1-2, with D possibly TRBD1 on 5 matching bases. Germline-derived CDR1 and CDR2 are SGHRS and YFSETQ. V lost 3 bases and J 4 bases, leaving 13 bases between the germline ends. The CDR3 spans 14 residues. In DNA form, the CDR3 reads TGCGCCAGCAGCTCGGGAGCTGACAGCTATGGCTACACCTTC. This sequence encodes CASSSGADSYGYTF.

The genes are TRBV7-8 and TRBJ2-7, with TRBD2 matching 12 bases. The junction had 9 bases not matched to a gene; V was cut back by 5 bases and J by 1 base. There are 17 residues in the CDR3. CDR1 and CDR2 (germline): SGHVS, FQNEAQ. The chain's CDR3 is CASSRPRLAGASYEQYF. The CDR3 DNA reads as TGTGCCAGCAGCCGGCCCAGACTAGCGGGAGCGTCCTACGAGCAGTACTTC.